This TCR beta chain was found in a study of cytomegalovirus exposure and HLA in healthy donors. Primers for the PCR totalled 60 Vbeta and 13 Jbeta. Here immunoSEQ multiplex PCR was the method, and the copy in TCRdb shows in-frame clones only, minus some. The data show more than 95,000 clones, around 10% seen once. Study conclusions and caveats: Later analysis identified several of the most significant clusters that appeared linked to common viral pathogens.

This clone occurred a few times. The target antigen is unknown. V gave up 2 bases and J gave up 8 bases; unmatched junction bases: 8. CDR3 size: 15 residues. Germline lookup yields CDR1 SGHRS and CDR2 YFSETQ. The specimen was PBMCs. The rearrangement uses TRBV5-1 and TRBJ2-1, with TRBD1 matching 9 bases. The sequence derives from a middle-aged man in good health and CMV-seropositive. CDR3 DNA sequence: TGCGCCAGCAGCTTAGGACAGGGGAGTTACCATGAGCAGTTCTTC. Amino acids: CASSLGQGSYHEQFF.